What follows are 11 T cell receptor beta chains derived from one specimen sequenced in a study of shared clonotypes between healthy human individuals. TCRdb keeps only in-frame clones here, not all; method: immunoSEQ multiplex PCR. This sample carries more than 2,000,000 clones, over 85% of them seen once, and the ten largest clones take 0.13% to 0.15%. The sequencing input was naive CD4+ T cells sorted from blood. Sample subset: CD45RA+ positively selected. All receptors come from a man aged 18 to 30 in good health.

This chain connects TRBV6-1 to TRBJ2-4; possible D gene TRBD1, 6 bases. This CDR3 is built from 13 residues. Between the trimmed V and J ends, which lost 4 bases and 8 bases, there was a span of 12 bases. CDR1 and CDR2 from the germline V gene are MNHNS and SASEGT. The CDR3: CASSVLGADIQYF. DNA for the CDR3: TGTGCCAGCAGTGTACTGGGGGCGGACATTCAGTACTTC.

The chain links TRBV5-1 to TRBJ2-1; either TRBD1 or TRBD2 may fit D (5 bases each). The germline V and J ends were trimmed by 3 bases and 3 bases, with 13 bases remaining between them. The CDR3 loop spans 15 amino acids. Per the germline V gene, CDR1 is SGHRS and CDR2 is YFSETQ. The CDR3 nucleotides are TGCGCCAGCAGCTCCGCCGGGACCAGCTACAATGAGCAGTTCTTC. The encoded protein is CASSSAGTSYNEQFF.

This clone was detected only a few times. The DNA for the CDR3 is TGTGCCAGCAGACCCGGGACAGTGGGTAGAGATGGCTACACCTTC. It translates to CASRPGTVGRDGYTF. The chain carries TRBV28 and TRBJ1-2; TRBD1 matches 7 bases. The germline V gene encodes CDR1 MDHEN and CDR2 SYDVKM. V shed 6 bases, J shed 6 bases, and the junction held 13 bases outside the gene matches. The CDR3 spans 15 residues.

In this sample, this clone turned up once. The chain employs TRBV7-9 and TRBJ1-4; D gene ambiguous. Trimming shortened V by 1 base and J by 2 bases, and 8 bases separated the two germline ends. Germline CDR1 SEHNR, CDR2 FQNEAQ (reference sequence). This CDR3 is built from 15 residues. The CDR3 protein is CASSLERDTNEKLFF. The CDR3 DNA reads TGTGCCAGCAGCTTAGAAAGAGACACTAATGAAAAACTGTTTTTT.

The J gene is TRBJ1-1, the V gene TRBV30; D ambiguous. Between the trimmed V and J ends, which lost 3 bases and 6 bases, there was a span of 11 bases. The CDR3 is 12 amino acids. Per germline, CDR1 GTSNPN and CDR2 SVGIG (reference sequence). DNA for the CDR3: TGTGCCTGGAGCGGGGTATCGGCTGAAGCTTTCTTT. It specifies CAWSGVSAEAFF.

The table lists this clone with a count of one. CDR3 protein: CASSVDGGTGANVLTF. In DNA form, the CDR3 reads TGTGCCAGTAGTGTCGATGGCGGGACTGGGGCCAACGTCCTGACTTTC. The rearrangement uses TRBV19 and TRBJ2-6; maybe TRBD2 (6 bases). V dropped 5 bases and J dropped 2 bases, with 13 bases sitting between them. Germline-derived CDR1 and CDR2 are LNHDA and SQIVND (reference sequence). This CDR3 has 16 residues.

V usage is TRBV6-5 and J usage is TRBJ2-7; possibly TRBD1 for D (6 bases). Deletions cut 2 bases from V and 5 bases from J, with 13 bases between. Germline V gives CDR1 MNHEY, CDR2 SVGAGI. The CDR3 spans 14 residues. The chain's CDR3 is CASSYITGRDEQYF. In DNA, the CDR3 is TGTGCCAGCAGTTACATAACAGGGCGAGACGAGCAGTACTTC.

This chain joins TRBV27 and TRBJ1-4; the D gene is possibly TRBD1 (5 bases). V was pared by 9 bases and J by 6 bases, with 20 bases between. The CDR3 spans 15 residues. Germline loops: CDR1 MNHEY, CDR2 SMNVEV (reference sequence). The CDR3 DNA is TGTGCCAGTAGTACCTCATGGGGGTGGGATGAAAAACTGTTTTTT. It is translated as CASSTSWGWDEKLFF.

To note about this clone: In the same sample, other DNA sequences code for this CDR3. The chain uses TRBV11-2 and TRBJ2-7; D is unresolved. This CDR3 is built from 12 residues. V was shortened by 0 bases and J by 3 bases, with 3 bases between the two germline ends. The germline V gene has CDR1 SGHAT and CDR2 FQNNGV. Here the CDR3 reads CASSLDSYEQYF. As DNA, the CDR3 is TGTGCCAGCAGCTTAGACAGCTACGAGCAGTACTTC.

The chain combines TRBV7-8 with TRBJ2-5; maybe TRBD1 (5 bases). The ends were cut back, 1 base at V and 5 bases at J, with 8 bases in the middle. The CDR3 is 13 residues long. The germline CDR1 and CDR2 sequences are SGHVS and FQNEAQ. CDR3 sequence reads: CASSLEGRETQYF. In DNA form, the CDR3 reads TGTGCCAGCAGCTTAGAGGGGCGGGAGACCCAGTACTTC.

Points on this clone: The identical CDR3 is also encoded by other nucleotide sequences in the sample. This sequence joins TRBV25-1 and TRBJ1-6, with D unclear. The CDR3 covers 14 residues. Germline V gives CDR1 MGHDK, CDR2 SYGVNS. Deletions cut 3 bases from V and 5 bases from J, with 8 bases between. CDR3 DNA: TGTGCCAGCAGTGACCGGCGGAATAATTCACCCCTCCACTTT. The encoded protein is CASSDRRNNSPLHF.